This T cell receptor (beta chain) was found in a study of cytotoxic CD8 clonotypes in ibrutinib-treated CLL. Study-wide findings and caveats: There were differences in sampling times between sustained-remission and progressing patients. Once treatment began, public clonotypes, which were uncommon, contracted or stayed stable.

The germline CDR1 and CDR2 sequences are SGHRS and YFSETQ. Trimming removed 4 bases at V and 6 bases at J, with 13 bases between. The CDR3 runs to 13 residues. Concerning this clone: Its target is unknown.

Profiled with immunoSEQ multiplex PCR; TCRdb holds only in-frame clones, not every one. The sample shows 100,000 to 150,000 clones, 80% to 90% of them seen only once. The sequenced sample was PBMCs, obtained after 24 months of ibrutinib treatment. The TCR was taken from a human donor with chronic lymphocytic leukemia. V gene TRBV5-1 combines with J gene TRBJ1-2, with D possibly TRBD1 on 5 matching bases. The chain's CDR3 is CASSIGQGHGYTF. The DNA for the CDR3 is TGCGCCAGCAGCATTGGCCAGGGACATGGCTACACCTTC.